This T cell receptor (beta chain) was documented in a study of molecular identifiers for immune sequencing clone quantification. Preparation of the bulk TCR libraries relied on previously described methods and listed TCR primers. TCRdb called the PCR reads again in MiXCR, with one record for every CDR3 protein. The sample includes about half a million distinct CDR3 sequences, about 21% of them seen just once. This CDR3 has 11 residues. V gave up 5 bases and J gave up 6 bases, with 11 bases separating them. Germline CDR1 is GTSNPN and CDR2 is SVGIG (reference sequence). Overall study findings and caveats: Clones that exceeded 20 RNA copies held over 99% of effector molecules, yet under 1% in naive cells. Researchers reportedly could pick up spiked Jurkat TCR RNA from one cell mixed into one million naive cells.

Concerning this clonotype itself: Its antigen is not identified.

The gene calls are TRBV30 and TRBJ2-7, with D tentatively TRBD2 (6 bases). The TCR originated in a human donor in good health. Some libraries in this study had Jurkat cell RNA spiked in. Sequences were obtained from naive CD8+ T cells from blood, with Jurkat cell RNA spiked in. The subset was: FACS-sorted CD8+CD4-CCR7+CD45RA+ naive T cells. The CDR3 protein is CAWDRDSEQYF. The CDR3 DNA is TGTGCCTGGGACCGGGACTCCGAGCAGTACTTC.